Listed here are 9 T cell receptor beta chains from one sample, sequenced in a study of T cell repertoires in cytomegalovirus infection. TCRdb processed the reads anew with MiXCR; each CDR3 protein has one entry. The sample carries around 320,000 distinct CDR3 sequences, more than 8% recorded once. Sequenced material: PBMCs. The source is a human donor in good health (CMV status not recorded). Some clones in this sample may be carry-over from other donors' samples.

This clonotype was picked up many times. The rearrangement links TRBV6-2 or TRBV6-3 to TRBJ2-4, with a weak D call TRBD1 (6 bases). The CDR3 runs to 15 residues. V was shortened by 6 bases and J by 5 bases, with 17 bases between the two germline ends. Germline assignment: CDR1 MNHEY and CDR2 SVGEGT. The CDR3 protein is CASSSSTGIENIQYF. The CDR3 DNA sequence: TGTGCCAGCAGCTCCTCAACAGGGATTGAAAACATTCAGTACTTC.

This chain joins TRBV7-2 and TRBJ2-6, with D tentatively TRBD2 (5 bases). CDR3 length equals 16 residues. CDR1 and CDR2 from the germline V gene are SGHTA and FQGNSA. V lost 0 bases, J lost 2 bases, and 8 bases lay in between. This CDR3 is CASSLAPGAGANVLTF. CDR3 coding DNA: TGTGCCAGCAGCTTAGCGCCCGGGGCTGGGGCCAACGTCCTGACTTTC.

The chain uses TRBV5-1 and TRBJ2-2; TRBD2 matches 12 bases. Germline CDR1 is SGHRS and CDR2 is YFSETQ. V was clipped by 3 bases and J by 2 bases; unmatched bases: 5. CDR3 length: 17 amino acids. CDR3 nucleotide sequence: TGCGCCAGCAGCTCAGGACTAGCGGGGACCAACACCGGGGAGCTGTTTTTT. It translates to CASSSGLAGTNTGELFF.

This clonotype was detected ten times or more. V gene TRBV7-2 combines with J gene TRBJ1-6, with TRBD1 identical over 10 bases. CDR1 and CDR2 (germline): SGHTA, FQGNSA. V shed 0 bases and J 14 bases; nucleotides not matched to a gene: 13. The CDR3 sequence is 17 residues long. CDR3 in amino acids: CASSLALGGTGVGSLHF. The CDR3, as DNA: TGTGCCAGCAGCTTAGCGCTAGGAGGGACAGGGGTGGGTTCCCTCCACTTT.

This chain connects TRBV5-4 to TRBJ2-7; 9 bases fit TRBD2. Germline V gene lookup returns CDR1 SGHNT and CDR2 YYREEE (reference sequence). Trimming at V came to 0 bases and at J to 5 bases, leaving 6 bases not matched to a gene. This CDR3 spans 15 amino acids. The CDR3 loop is CASSLAGGRANEQYF. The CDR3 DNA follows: TGTGCCAGCAGCTTGGCTGGCGGGAGGGCCAACGAGCAGTACTTC.

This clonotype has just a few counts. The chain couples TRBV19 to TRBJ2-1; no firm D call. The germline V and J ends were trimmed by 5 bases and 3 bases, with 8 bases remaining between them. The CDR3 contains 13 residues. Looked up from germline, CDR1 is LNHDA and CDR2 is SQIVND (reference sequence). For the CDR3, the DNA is TGTGCCAGTAGTCGGAACTTCTACAATGAGCAGTTCTTC. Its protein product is CASSRNFYNEQFF.

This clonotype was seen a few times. The DNA for the CDR3 is TGTGCCAGCAGTTTATTCGGACTAGCGGGAGACAACGAGCAGTACTTC. Its translation is CASSLFGLAGDNEQYF. This chain connects TRBV27 to TRBJ2-7; 13 bases fit TRBD2. This CDR3 region has 16 residues. Germline trimming cut 1 base from V and 5 bases from J; bases unmatched to any gene: 5. The germline CDR1 and CDR2 sequences are MNHEY and SMNVEV (reference sequence).

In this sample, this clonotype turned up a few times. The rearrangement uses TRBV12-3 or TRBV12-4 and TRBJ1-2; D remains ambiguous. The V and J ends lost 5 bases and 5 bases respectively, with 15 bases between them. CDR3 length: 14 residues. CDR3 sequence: CASSQGMRIYGYTF. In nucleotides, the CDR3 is TGTGCCAGCAGTCAAGGGATGAGGATATATGGCTACACCTTC.

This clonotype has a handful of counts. The CDR3 DNA is TGTGCCATCAGGGGACAGAGCTCTGGAAACACCATATATTTT. Its translation is CAIRGQSSGNTIYF. V and J are TRBV10-3 and TRBJ1-3, with 7 bases aligning to TRBD1. This CDR3 contains 14 residues. Germline CDR1 reads ENHRY; CDR2 reads SYGVKD. V trimming: 6 bases; J trimming: 0 bases; junction bases outside the gene matches: 2.